These 32 T cell receptor beta chains were sequenced from one sample in a study of blood T cell repertoires in COVID-19. Here immunoSEQ multiplex PCR was the method, and the copy in TCRdb shows in-frame clones only, minus some. The profile shows approximately 120,000 clones, over 70% of them singletons. Sequenced input: peripheral blood. The receptors were sampled from a woman aged 45-59 years with acute or convalescent COVID-19.

J is TRBJ1-5 and V is TRBV18; D unclear. V lost 3 bases and J lost 5, with 11 bases in between. Germline V gene data show CDR1 as KGHSH and CDR2 as LQKENI. The CDR3 totals 14 residues. CDR3 loop: CASSPNFEDQPQHF. For the CDR3, the DNA is TGTGCCAGCTCACCGAACTTCGAAGATCAGCCCCAGCATTTT.

The chain employs TRBV18 and TRBJ1-1; D is possibly TRBD1 (5 bases). Germline values: CDR1 KGHSH, CDR2 LQKENI. The CDR3 length is 14 residues. With 1 base removed from V and 5 bases from J, the gap between germline ends came to 11 bases. The CDR3 reads CASSPRGLVTEAFF. The CDR3 DNA is TGTGCCAGCTCACCACGGGGCCTAGTGACTGAAGCTTTCTTT.

In regard to this clone: The sample carries other DNA sequences with the same CDR3. This chain joins TRBV9 and TRBJ1-2; D unclear. Germline V gene sequence: CDR1 SGDLS, CDR2 YYNGEE. The ends were cut back, 0 bases at V and 2 bases at J, with 8 bases in the middle. The CDR3 runs 14 residues. The CDR3 sequence: CASSVDPGNYGYTF. The DNA for the CDR3 is TGTGCCAGCAGCGTAGATCCAGGCAACTATGGCTACACCTTC.

The V gene is TRBV6-6, the J gene TRBJ1-1; D is perhaps TRBD1 (5 bases). V lost 0 bases and J 3 bases, leaving 11 bases between the germline ends. This CDR3 comprises 15 residues. Germline CDR1 is MNHNY and CDR2 is SVGAGI (reference sequence). In DNA, the CDR3 is TGTGCCAGCAGTTACTCATGGGGCGGGGACACTGAAGCTTTCTTT. Its protein is CASSYSWGGDTEAFF.

The chain joins TRBV19 to TRBJ1-5, with 9 bases identical to TRBD1. V trimming: 4 bases; J trimming: 4 bases; junction bases outside the gene matches: 2. The CDR3 totals 14 residues. CDR1 and CDR2 from the germline V gene are LNHDA and SQIVND (reference sequence). The CDR3 here is CASSRQGVNQPQHF. The CDR3 DNA reads TGTGCCAGTAGTAGACAGGGGGTAAATCAGCCCCAGCATTTT.

This rearrangement joins TRBV6-1 to TRBJ2-7; 9 nucleotides agree with TRBD2. The V gene's germline CDR1 is MNHNS and CDR2 SASEGT. This CDR3 has 14 residues. J was trimmed by 3 bases and V by 2 bases; bases with no gene match: 2. The CDR3 DNA follows: TGTGCCAGCAGTGAACAGCGGGGGGTCTACGAGCAGTACTTC. Protein: CASSEQRGVYEQYF.

The chain has TRBV2 and TRBJ1-2, with 7 positions matching TRBD1. CDR3 length: 13 amino acids. The V segment lost 5 bases and the J segment 8 bases; nucleotides outside the gene matches: 8. Germline CDR1 reads SNHLY; CDR2 reads FYNNEI. Here the CDR3 reads CASSLVPGGGYTF. The CDR3 coding sequence is TGTGCCAGCAGTTTAGTCCCAGGGGGAGGCTACACCTTC.

V usage is TRBV24-1 and J usage is TRBJ2-1, with D possibly being TRBD1 (5 bases). V shed 6 bases and J shed 5 bases, with 10 bases lying between them. Germline CDR1 KGHDR, CDR2 SFDVKD. CDR3 size: 13 residues. The CDR3 DNA sequence: TGTGCCACCAGTAACGCAGGGAACAATGAGCAGTTCTTC. Protein: CATSNAGNNEQFF.

This clone turned up a few times. This rearrangement joins TRBV20-1 to TRBJ1-2; D remains unclear. The V gene lost 3 bases and the J gene lost 8 bases, with 22 bases spanning the gap. CDR3 size: 15 residues. Germline V gene lookup returns CDR1 DFQATT and CDR2 SNEGSKA (reference sequence). In DNA form, the CDR3 reads TGCAGTGCTAGTCTCTTAGACATTAACCCAGAGGGCTACACCTTC. Encoded protein: CSASLLDINPEGYTF.

The chain employs TRBV7-9 and TRBJ2-1; 8 positions match TRBD2. Germline loops: CDR1 SEHNR, CDR2 FQNEAQ (reference sequence). V lost 4 bases, J lost 7 bases, and 9 bases stayed unmatched. The CDR3 consists of 15 residues. As DNA, the CDR3 is TGTGCCAGCAGCTCCGGGGGGGCCCTCTGGAATGAGCAGTTCTTC. Protein product: CASSSGGALWNEQFF.

The rearrangement joins TRBV2 to TRBJ2-3; D might be TRBD2 (5 bases). Trimming removed 9 bases at V and 4 bases at J, with 17 bases between. Germline CDR1 is SNHLY and CDR2 is FYNNEI. This CDR3 has 14 residues. Written as DNA, the CDR3 is TGTGCCAGTCGGGTCTTGGGGAGCTCAGATACGCAGTATTTT. Amino acids: CASRVLGSSDTQYF. The variable domain in full, with the rest retrieved from reference TRBV2 and TRBJ2-3, is EPEVTQTPSHQVTQMGQEVILRCVPISNHLYFYWYRQILGQKVEFLVSFYNNEISEKSEIFDDQFSVERPDGSNFTLKIRSTKLEDSAMYFCASRVLGSSDTQYFGPGTRLTVL.

This clone was counted once. V gene TRBV6-5 combines with J gene TRBJ1-1; D is ambiguous. Germline V gives CDR1 MNHEY, CDR2 SVGAGI. CDR3 length: 15 amino acids. V dropped 5 bases and J dropped 1 base, with 14 bases sitting between them. The CDR3 is CASSPRRAGNTEAFF. DNA for the CDR3: TGTGCCAGCAGTCCCCGGCGGGCCGGGAACACTGAAGCTTTCTTT.

This clone was seen once. V is TRBV5-1 and J is TRBJ1-1, with 7 positions matching TRBD1. Germline loops: CDR1 SGHRS, CDR2 YFSETQ. V lost 4 bases and J lost 8; bases outside the gene matches: 11. The CDR3 loop spans 14 amino acids. This CDR3 reads CASSLGGAEEEAFF. DNA of the CDR3: TGCGCCAGCAGCCTAGGGGGCGCGGAGGAAGAAGCTTTCTTT.

The gene calls are TRBV14 and TRBJ1-1; tentative D call: TRBD1 (6 bases). CDR1 is SGHDN, CDR2 FVKESK, per germline. This CDR3 is built from 14 residues. The ends were cut back, 3 bases at V and 5 bases at J, with 13 bases in the middle. The CDR3 nucleotides read TGTGCCAGCAGCCACGGGGGGCATGGGACTGAAGCTTTCTTT. Encoded protein: CASSHGGHGTEAFF.

Only a few counts were recorded for this clone. This rearrangement joins TRBV28 to TRBJ1-3, with a tentative D call TRBD1 (6 bases). V was cut by 6 bases and J by 0 bases, with 15 bases left in between. CDR3 length: 16 residues. Germline V gives CDR1 MDHEN, CDR2 SYDVKM. The CDR3 region is CASRDSLIFSGNTIYF. Written as DNA, the CDR3 is TGTGCCAGCAGGGACAGCTTAATCTTCTCTGGAAACACCATATATTTT.

The chain employs TRBV6-5 and TRBJ1-2; no firm D call. This CDR3 has 10 residues. Germline loops: CDR1 MNHEY, CDR2 SVGAGI. V gave up 8 bases and J gave up 6 bases, with 7 bases separating them. CDR3 DNA: TGTGCCAGCGGGGAGGATGGCTACACCTTC. Its protein is CASGEDGYTF.

As to this clone: A read error may account for a junction end that differs from germline. This chain's CDR3 is CASSRDSSNYGYTF. The CDR3 DNA is TGTGCCAGCAGCCGGGACTCCTCTAATTATGGCTACACCTTC. The rearrangement joins TRBV2 to TRBJ1-2, with D possibly matching TRBD1 (5 bases). Germline V gives CDR1 SNHLY, CDR2 FYNNEI. This CDR3 is 14 amino acids long.

This chain joins TRBV10-3 and TRBJ1-2, with 7 nucleotides matching TRBD1. From germline, CDR1 is ENHRY and CDR2 SYGVKD. The CDR3 totals 15 residues. Unmatched junction bases numbered 12, after V lost 8 bases and J lost 3 bases. CDR3 region: CAIEGRTGGDYGYTF. The CDR3 nucleotides are TGTGCCATCGAGGGTAGGACAGGCGGGGACTATGGCTACACCTTC.

CDR3 in amino acids: CASSPGGDRLAFF. The CDR3 DNA follows: TGTGCCAGCAGCCCCGGGGGGGATCGGCTTGCTTTCTTT. The V gene is TRBV5-6, the J gene TRBJ1-1, with D maybe TRBD1 (5 bases). Germline-derived CDR1 and CDR2 are SGHDT and YYEEEE. This CDR3 region has 13 residues. Trimming took 4 bases from V and 11 from J, leaving 18 bases between them.

This clone was detected once. The V call is TRBV3-1 (or the pseudogene TRBV3-2), the J call TRBJ2-7; D perhaps matches TRBD2 (5 bases). The V and J ends lost 3 bases and 1 base respectively, with 13 bases between them. The CDR3 is 15 amino acids. CDR1 is LGHDT and CDR2 is YNNKEL in the germline V gene (reference sequence). The CDR3 region has the DNA TGTGCCAGCAGCCAGCCCAGTGGCGGGTCCTACGAGCAGTACTTC. This translates into CASSQPSGGSYEQYF.

The chain has TRBV5-1 and TRBJ1-1; D perhaps matches TRBD1 (5 bases). The CDR3 is 15 amino acids. V gave up 4 bases and J gave up 2 bases, with 15 bases separating them. Germline CDR1 reads SGHRS; CDR2 reads YFSETQ. The CDR3 is CASSQFGGENTEAFF. DNA of the CDR3: TGCGCCAGCAGCCAATTCGGGGGGGAAAACACTGAAGCTTTCTTT.

J is TRBJ1-2 and V is TRBV18, with D maybe TRBD1 (6 bases). CDR3 length: 13 amino acids. The V gene lost 3 bases and the J gene lost 2 bases, with 7 bases spanning the gap. Germline V gives CDR1 KGHSH, CDR2 LQKENI. The CDR3, as DNA: TGTGCCAGCTCACCGAGGGGGAACTATGGCTACACCTTC. It codes for CASSPRGNYGYTF.

The chain carries TRBV30 and TRBJ2-1; 8 bases line up with TRBD1. CDR1 is GTSNPN, CDR2 SVGIG, per germline (reference sequence). J was trimmed by 4 bases and V by 0 bases; bases with no gene match: 14. This CDR3 is 18 amino acids long. The CDR3 coding sequence is TGTGCCTGGAGTGTACCCTATACAGGACAGGGTGGTTACAATGAGCAGTTCTTC. Residues: CAWSVPYTGQGGYNEQFF.

The genes are TRBV5-4 and TRBJ2-7, with TRBD1 matching 9 bases. The V and J ends lost 4 bases and 3 bases, in that order; junction bases with no gene match: 2. CDR1 and CDR2 (germline): SGHNT, YYREEE (reference sequence). The CDR3 is 13 residues long. CDR3 loop: CASSVDRGYEQYF. The CDR3, as DNA: TGTGCCAGCAGCGTGGACAGGGGCTACGAGCAGTACTTC.

The chain couples TRBV6-5 to TRBJ2-7, with 8 positions matching TRBD1. After removal of 5 bases from V and 1 base from J, the junction contained 4 bases not matched to a gene. The CDR3 spans 14 residues. The germline CDR1 and CDR2 sequences are MNHEY and SVGAGI. In DNA form, the CDR3 reads TGTGCCAGCAGTCTTCAGGGGGCGTCCTACGAGCAGTACTTC. Encoded protein: CASSLQGASYEQYF.

V and J are TRBV10-2 and TRBJ2-3; D is unresolved. The germline V gene has CDR1 WSHSY and CDR2 SAAADI. This CDR3 has 14 amino acids. V shed 2 bases and J shed 0 bases, with 6 bases lying between them. CDR3 bases: TGCGCCAGCAGTGAGGTAGCTAGCACAGATACGCAGTATTTT. Translating it yields CASSEVASTDTQYF.

The chain couples TRBV19 to TRBJ2-1; 11 positions match TRBD2. The J segment lost 7 bases and the V segment lost 1 base, leaving 6 bases of the junction unmatched. The CDR3 runs to 16 residues. The germline V gene has CDR1 LNHDA and CDR2 SQIVND (reference sequence). This CDR3 reads CASSIGSSGGHNEQFF. The CDR3 region has the DNA TGTGCCAGTAGTATAGGATCTAGCGGGGGGCATAATGAGCAGTTCTTC.

CDR3 sequence: CASSVGEVLWREKLFF. Here the CDR3 DNA reads TGTGCCAGCAGTGTTGGGGAGGTACTATGGCGTGAAAAACTGTTTTTT. The chain recombines TRBV6-1 with TRBJ1-4; D call uncertain. CDR3 length equals 16 residues. V was shortened by 4 bases and J by 7 bases, with 19 bases between the two germline ends. Germline CDR1 MNHNS, CDR2 SASEGT.

This clone showed up just once. The chain couples TRBV7-3 to TRBJ2-1, with D uncertain. Germline V CDR1 and CDR2: SGHTA, FQGTGA. This CDR3 region has 13 residues. V lost 4 bases to trimming and J lost 7 bases, with 11 bases between them. CDR3 in DNA: TGTGCCAGCAGCTCCCGACTTGGGAATGAGCAGTTCTTC. Protein product: CASSSRLGNEQFF.

The CDR3 loop reads CASSPQGSYGYTF. CDR3 coding DNA: TGTGCCAGCAGTCCGCAGGGGAGCTATGGCTACACCTTC. The chain recombines TRBV12-3 or TRBV12-4 with TRBJ1-2; tentatively, D is TRBD1 (6 bases). The CDR3 covers 13 residues. V gave up 5 bases and J gave up 4 bases, with 11 bases separating them.

The chain recombines TRBV30 with TRBJ1-1; 7 nucleotides agree with TRBD1. Per the germline V gene, CDR1 is GTSNPN and CDR2 is SVGIG (reference sequence). The J segment lost 4 bases and the V segment lost 0 bases, leaving 8 bases of the junction unmatched. This CDR3 region has 15 residues. The CDR3 nucleotides read TGTGCCTGGAGTGTGACAGGGCGAATGTTCACTGAAGCTTTCTTT. Its translation is CAWSVTGRMFTEAFF.

This rearrangement joins TRBV5-5 to TRBJ2-1, with D possibly being TRBD1 (5 bases). CDR3 length: 16 amino acids. V was cut by 0 bases and J by 6 bases, with 16 bases left in between. Germline-derived CDR1 and CDR2 are SGHKS and YYEKEE (reference sequence). CDR3 nucleotides: TGTGCCAGCAGCTTGGATCCAGGGCTTATCACCAATGAGCAGTTCTTC. This translates into CASSLDPGLITNEQFF.